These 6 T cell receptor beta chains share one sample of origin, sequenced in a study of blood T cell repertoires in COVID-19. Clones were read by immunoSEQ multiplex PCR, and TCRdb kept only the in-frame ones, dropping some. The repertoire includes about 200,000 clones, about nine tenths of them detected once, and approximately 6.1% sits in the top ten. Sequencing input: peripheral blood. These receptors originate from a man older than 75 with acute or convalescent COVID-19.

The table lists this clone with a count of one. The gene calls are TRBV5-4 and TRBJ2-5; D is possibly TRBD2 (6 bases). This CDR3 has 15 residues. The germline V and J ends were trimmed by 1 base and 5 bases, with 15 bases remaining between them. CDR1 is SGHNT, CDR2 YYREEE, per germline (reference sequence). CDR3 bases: TGTGCCAGCAGCTTGTTGACGGGAGTCGGGGAGACCCAGTACTTC. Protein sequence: CASSLLTGVGETQYF.

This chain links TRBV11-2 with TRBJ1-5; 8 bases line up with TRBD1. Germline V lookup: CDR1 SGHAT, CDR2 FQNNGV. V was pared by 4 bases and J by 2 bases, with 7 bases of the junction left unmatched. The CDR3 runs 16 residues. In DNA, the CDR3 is TGTGCCAGCAGCTCCGGGACAGGTGTTGGCAATCAGCCCCAGCATTTT. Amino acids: CASSSGTGVGNQPQHF.

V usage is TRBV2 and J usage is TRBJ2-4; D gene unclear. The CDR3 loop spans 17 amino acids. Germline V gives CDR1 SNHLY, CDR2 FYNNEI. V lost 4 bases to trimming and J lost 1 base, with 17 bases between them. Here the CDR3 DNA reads TGTGCCAGCAGTGCTGGAACTTCTACTATGGCCAAAAACATTCAGTACTTC. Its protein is CASSAGTSTMAKNIQYF. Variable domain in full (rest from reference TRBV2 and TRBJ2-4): EPEVTQTPSHQVTQMGQEVILRCVPISNHLYFYWYRQILGQKVEFLVSFYNNEISEKSEIFDDQFSVERPDGSNFTLKIRSTKLEDSAMYFCASSAGTSTMAKNIQYFGAGTRLSVL.

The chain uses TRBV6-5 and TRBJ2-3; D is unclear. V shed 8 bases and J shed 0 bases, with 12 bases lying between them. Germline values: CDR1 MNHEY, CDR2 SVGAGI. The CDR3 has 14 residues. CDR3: CASRGELSTDTQYF. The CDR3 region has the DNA TGTGCCAGCCGAGGCGAGCTCAGCACAGATACGCAGTATTTT.

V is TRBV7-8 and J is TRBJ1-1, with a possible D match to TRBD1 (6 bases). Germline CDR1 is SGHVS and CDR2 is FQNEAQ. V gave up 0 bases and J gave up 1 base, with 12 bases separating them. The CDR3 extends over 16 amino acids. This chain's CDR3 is CASSLAGGRSNTEAFF. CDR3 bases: TGTGCCAGCAGCTTAGCGGGGGGGCGGTCGAACACTGAAGCTTTCTTT. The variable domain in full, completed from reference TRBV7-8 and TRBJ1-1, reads GAGVSQSPRYKVAKRGQDVALRCDPISGHVSLFWYQQALGQGPEFLTYFQNEAQLDKSGLPSDRFFAERPEGSVSTLKIQRTQQEDSAVYLCASSLAGGRSNTEAFFGQGTRLTVV.

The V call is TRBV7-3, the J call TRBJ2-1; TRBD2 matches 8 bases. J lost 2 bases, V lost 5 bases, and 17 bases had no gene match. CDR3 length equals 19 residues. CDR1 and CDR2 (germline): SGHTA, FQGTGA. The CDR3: CASSTIGGPSGLTYNEQFF. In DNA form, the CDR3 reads TGTGCCAGCAGCACGATTGGGGGGCCTAGCGGGCTAACCTACAATGAGCAGTTCTTC.